Listed below are T cell receptor beta chains from one sample, sequenced in a study of regulatory T cells in long-lasting Graves disease. Via MiXCR, TCRdb re-called the multiplex PCR reads, giving one row per CDR3 protein. The data contain roughly 350,000 distinct CDR3 sequences, around 16% of them seen just once; the ten biggest clones take up 20%. This sample was also put to use in a study of T cells in Graves' hyperthyroidism and ophthalmopathy.

Material: peripheral blood mononuclear cells (PBMCs), obtained at new diagnosis, from a patient treated with antithyroid drugs. Every receptor here comes from a young woman with Graves disease. Each CDR3 is given with its conserved first and last residue. The D gene is left open where the match is weak. Clone size is not always given. Where it is, it says once, few, many or a class for expanded clones.

J,size,V,D,CDR3,DNA
TRBJ2-2,few,TRBV19,TRBD1,CASSSGQGLGTGELFF,TGTGCCAGTAGTAGTGGACAGGGGTTGGGCACCGGGGAGCTGTTTTTT
TRBJ1-5,many,TRBV7-8,TRBD1,CASSEQGKQSNQPQHF,TGTGCCAGCAGCGAACAGGGGAAGCAAAGCAATCAGCCCCAGCATTTT
TRBJ1-5,many,TRBV30,.,CAWSVKDNQPQHF,TGTGCCTGGAGTGTTAAGGATAATCAGCCCCAGCATTTT
TRBJ2-5,once,TRBV11-2,.,CASSLKTTEETQYF,TGTGCCAGCAGCTTAAAGACTACGGAAGAGACCCAGTACTTC
TRBJ2-3,.,TRBV5-1,TRBD2,CASSLEGTSGGLDTQYF,TGCGCCAGCAGCTTGGAAGGGACTAGCGGTGGGTTAGATACGCAGTATTTT
TRBJ2-5,many,TRBV20-1,.,CSAVFGAKETQYF,TGCAGTGCTGTCTTCGGGGCCAAAGAGACCCAGTACTTC
TRBJ1-2,few,TRBV18,.,CAGSPLSDSSYGYTF,TGTGCCGGCTCACCATTATCGGACAGTAGCTATGGCTACACCTTC
TRBJ1-6,many,TRBV30,TRBD1,CAWNQDRIIQPLHF,TGTGCCTGGAACCAGGACAGGATAATACAACCCCTCCACTTT
TRBJ2-6,.,TRBV20-1,TRBD1,CSASQGAVGANVLTF,TGCAGTGCTAGCCAGGGGGCCGTTGGGGCCAACGTCCTGACTTTC
TRBJ2-1,many,TRBV2,.,CASSLLGTPGTIHEQFF,TGTGCCAGCAGTTTACTCGGGACTCCAGGAACAATCCATGAGCAGTTCTTC
TRBJ1-6,many,TRBV3-1,.,CASSQVNSYNSPLHF,TGTGCCAGCAGCCAAGTGAACTCCTATAATTCACCCCTCCACTTT
TRBJ1-1,many,TRBV6-1,.,CASRRLTTSTKKGQMNTEAFF,TGTGCCAGCCGTAGACTTACGACCTCAACGAAGAAAGGACAGATGAACACTGAAGCTTTCTTT